Listed here are 7 T cell receptor beta chains from one sample, sequenced in a study of blood T cell repertoires in COVID-19. Libraries were prepared by immunoSEQ multiplex PCR; TCRdb keeps only in-frame clonotypes and omits some of them. Of about 330,000 clones listed, 87% are singletons. The sequencing sample was made of peripheral blood. The receptors here all came from a man aged 30 to 39 with COVID-19, enrolled during active disease.

The chain joins TRBV6-2 or TRBV6-3 to TRBJ2-1; TRBD2 aligns across 9 bases. CDR3 size: 16 residues. Germline V CDR1 and CDR2: MNHEY, SVGEGT. With V trimmed by 5 bases and J by 6 bases, 11 bases remained unmatched. The CDR3: CASSHTTSGLSNEQFF. For the CDR3, the DNA is TGTGCCAGCAGTCACACGACTAGCGGACTTTCCAATGAGCAGTTCTTC.

This clone appeared a single time. The gene calls are TRBV6-5 and TRBJ2-5; 7 bases match TRBD2. The V gene end was trimmed by 0 bases and the J gene end by 12 bases; junction bases not matched to a gene: 13. Germline-derived CDR1 and CDR2 are MNHEY and SVGAGI. This CDR3 is 15 amino acids long. The CDR3 coding sequence is TGTGCCAGCAGTTACTCTCTCGGGACTACGCAGGGAAAGTACTTC. Translation: CASSYSLGTTQGKYF.

The V and J genes are TRBV6-5 and TRBJ1-1; tentative D call: TRBD1 (6 bases). With 7 bases removed from V and 4 bases from J, the gap between germline ends came to 13 bases. The CDR3 has 13 residues. Germline V lookup: CDR1 MNHEY, CDR2 SVGAGI. In DNA form, the CDR3 reads TGTGCCAGCATCCCAGGGGAATCCACTGAAGCTTTCTTT. This sequence encodes CASIPGESTEAFF.

The J gene is TRBJ1-4, the V gene TRBV19, with D tentatively TRBD1 (6 bases). V gave up 2 bases and J gave up 3 bases, with 13 bases separating them. CDR3 length: 16 amino acids. The V gene's germline CDR1 is LNHDA and CDR2 SQIVND (reference sequence). The CDR3 DNA sequence: TGTGCCAGTAGTATATCCTCGGGACACCCTAATGAAAAACTGTTTTTT. Protein: CASSISSGHPNEKLFF.

The rearrangement uses TRBV7-6 and TRBJ2-5; D is possibly TRBD1 (5 bases). V lost 2 bases, J lost 2 bases, and 6 bases lay in between. The CDR3 is 13 residues long. The V gene's germline CDR1 is SGHVS and CDR2 FNYEAQ. CDR3 bases: TGTGCCAGCAGCTTAAAGGGGCAAGAGACCCAGTACTTC. This translates into CASSLKGQETQYF.

The rearrangement links TRBV10-3 to TRBJ1-1; tentative D call: TRBD1 (5 bases). CDR1 ENHRY and CDR2 SYGVKD come from the germline V gene. This CDR3 is built from 14 residues. The V gene lost 6 bases and the J gene lost 0 bases, with 11 bases spanning the gap. CDR3 loop: CAIRDTNMNTEAFF. The CDR3 bases are TGTGCCATCAGGGACACAAACATGAACACTGAAGCTTTCTTT.

This chain links TRBV27 with TRBJ2-5; tentatively, D is TRBD2 (5 bases). The CDR3 is 11 residues long. Germline lookup yields CDR1 MNHEY and CDR2 SMNVEV (reference sequence). Trimming left V 3 bases short and J 7 bases short, with 6 bases between. CDR3 sequence: CASSFGGTQYF. The CDR3 DNA reads as TGTGCCAGCAGTTTCGGAGGGACCCAGTACTTC.